This entry lists 19 T cell receptor beta chains sequenced from one sample in a study of identical twins. TCRdb redid the calling of the 5' RACE reads with MiXCR, one entry per CDR3 protein. The table lists about 1.7 million distinct CDR3 sequences, less than 35% of them singletons. The sample was cord blood. The receptor set was obtained from a newborn girl in good health.

This chain links TRBV10-3 with TRBJ2-3, with TRBD1 as a possible D gene (6 bases). The CDR3 loop spans 11 amino acids. CDR1 is ENHRY and CDR2 is SYGVKD in the germline V gene. The V gene lost 7 bases and the J gene lost 4 bases, with 6 bases spanning the gap. Here the CDR3 reads CAIKGADTQYF. The CDR3 DNA sequence: TGTGCCATCAAGGGGGCAGATACGCAGTATTTT.

This sequence joins TRBV12-3 or TRBV12-4 and TRBJ2-7; D is ambiguous. The CDR3 is 15 residues long. V lost 6 bases and J lost 5, with 20 bases in between. The DNA of the CDR3 is TGTGCCAGCAGCCCGTCTTTAGGCCCCGTGGACGAGCAGTACTTC. As protein: CASSPSLGPVDEQYF.

This chain uses TRBV5-1 with TRBJ1-5, with 10 positions matching TRBD1. Germline loops: CDR1 SGHRS, CDR2 YFSETQ. Trimming at V came to 0 bases and at J to 7 bases, leaving 10 bases not matched to a gene. The length of the CDR3 is 17 residues. CDR3 residues: CASSLGTGGTLGQPQHF. The CDR3 DNA reads as TGCGCCAGCAGCTTGGGGACAGGGGGGACGCTGGGCCAGCCCCAGCATTTT.

This chain's CDR3 is CSPGQGQETQYF. The CDR3 nucleotides are TGCAGCCCGGGACAGGGCCAAGAGACCCAGTACTTC. V usage is TRBV20-1 and J usage is TRBJ2-5, with 9 positions matching TRBD1. Germline CDR1 and CDR2: DFQATT and SNEGSKA (reference sequence). This CDR3 contains 12 residues.

This clonotype has just a few counts. The chain has TRBV4-2 and TRBJ2-3; weak D call: TRBD2 (5 bases). The CDR3 runs to 15 residues. Deletions cut 0 bases from V and 4 bases from J, with 11 bases between. Germline-derived CDR1 and CDR2 are LGHNA and YNFKEQ. The CDR3 here is CASSQEGPLADTQYF. DNA for the CDR3: TGTGCCAGCAGCCAAGAAGGGCCACTAGCAGATACGCAGTATTTT.

The V call is TRBV5-1, the J call TRBJ2-4, with 14 bases matching TRBD2. CDR3 length: 16 amino acids. Germline trimming cut 4 bases from V and 1 base from J; bases unmatched to any gene: 1. CDR1 SGHRS and CDR2 YFSETQ come from the germline V gene. The CDR3 region has the DNA TGCGCCAGCAGCCGACTAGCGGGAGGGGCCAAAAACATTCAGTACTTC. Encoded protein: CASSRLAGGAKNIQYF.

The chain combines TRBV7-9 with TRBJ1-5; possibly TRBD1 for D (6 bases). In germline, CDR1 is SEHNR, CDR2 FQNEAQ (reference sequence). Trimming stripped 1 base from V and 7 bases from J, with 14 bases between. This CDR3 comprises 15 residues. For the CDR3, the DNA is TGTGCCAGCAGCTTAGGCGGGCGCAGGGGACAGCCCCAGCATTTT. Translating it yields CASSLGGRRGQPQHF.

The chain carries TRBV28 and TRBJ1-3; no definite D call. The CDR3 runs 13 residues. Deletions cut 11 bases from V and 4 bases from J, with 15 bases between. The germline V gene encodes CDR1 MDHEN and CDR2 SYDVKM. The CDR3 reads CAHLGRMGNTIYF. Written as DNA, the CDR3 is TGTGCCCACCTGGGGAGGATGGGAAACACCATATATTTT.

This chain joins TRBV10-3 and TRBJ2-1; D gene uncertain. The CDR3 runs to 15 residues. The V end was cut by 3 bases, the J end by 7 bases, with 16 bases between. Germline CDR1 and CDR2: ENHRY and SYGVKD. The CDR3 nucleotides read TGTGCCATCAGTGATATAAACGCCCTGGGGAATGAGCAGTTCTTC. This sequence encodes CAISDINALGNEQFF.

As for this clonotype: This could be a read error, since a much larger clone is one nucleotide away. V and J are TRBV9 and TRBJ2-1; 10 bases map to TRBD1. Trimming at V came to 4 bases and at J to 13 bases, leaving 11 bases not matched to a gene. There are 14 residues in the CDR3. From germline, CDR1 is SGDLS and CDR2 YYNGEE. CDR3 sequence reads: CASSSDRGLETQFF. In DNA form, the CDR3 reads TGTGCCAGCAGCTCCGACAGGGGGCTGGAGACCCAGTTCTTC.

V and J are TRBV6-6 and TRBJ1-5; D gene ambiguous. Trimming left V 0 bases short and J 4 bases short, with 7 bases between. CDR3 length equals 14 residues. Germline lookup yields CDR1 MNHNY and CDR2 SVGAGI (reference sequence). In DNA form, the CDR3 reads TGTGCCAGCAGTTACTCCGGGAGAAATCAGCCCCAGCATTTT. This sequence encodes CASSYSGRNQPQHF.

The chain combines TRBV14 with TRBJ2-7; 10 nucleotides align to TRBD2. Germline values: CDR1 SGHDN, CDR2 FVKESK. CDR3 length: 14 residues. The V gene end was trimmed by 5 bases and the J gene end by 6 bases; junction bases not matched to a gene: 7. The CDR3 DNA sequence: TGTGCCAGCAGCACTCTAGCGGGAGAAGGCGAGCAGTACTTC. It encodes CASSTLAGEGEQYF.

There are a few counts of this clonotype. V gene TRBV25-1 combines with J gene TRBJ2-1, with TRBD2 as a possible D gene (7 bases). This CDR3 has 15 amino acids. V gave up 6 bases and J gave up 4 bases, with 16 bases separating them. Looked up from germline, CDR1 is MGHDK and CDR2 is SYGVNS. Here the CDR3 DNA reads TGTGCCAGCAGCGACGACGGGGGGCCATACAATGAGCAGTTCTTC. This codes for CASSDDGGPYNEQFF.

This sequence joins TRBV27 and TRBJ2-3; the D gene is possibly TRBD2 (5 bases). V dropped 4 bases and J dropped 2 bases, with 10 bases sitting between them. The CDR3 has 14 residues. Per germline, CDR1 MNHEY and CDR2 SMNVEV (reference sequence). CDR3 DNA: TGTGCCAGCAGTTATGATAGCGCCACAGATACGCAGTATTTT. Protein product: CASSYDSATDTQYF.

This clonotype appeared once. This chain links TRBV5-1 with TRBJ1-1, with a possible D match to TRBD1 (5 bases). Trimming took off 4 bases at V and 5 bases at J, with 18 bases between the two ends. Germline values: CDR1 SGHRS, CDR2 YFSETQ. CDR3 length: 15 amino acids. Here the CDR3 reads CASSPVAGSGTEAFF. The CDR3 coding sequence is TGCGCCAGCAGCCCCGTGGCAGGGTCGGGGACTGAAGCTTTCTTT.

This rearrangement joins TRBV12-3 or TRBV12-4 to TRBJ2-5, with D perhaps TRBD1 or TRBD2 (6 bases each). The CDR3 consists of 16 residues. V lost 0 bases and J lost 1, with 12 bases in between. This chain's CDR3 is CASSLAGGPPQETQYF. CDR3 DNA: TGTGCCAGCAGTTTAGCGGGGGGCCCGCCCCAAGAGACCCAGTACTTC.

J is TRBJ1-3 and V is TRBV12-3 or TRBV12-4, with TRBD1 identical over 8 bases. This CDR3 region has 16 residues. V dropped 5 bases and J dropped 4; count of bases not matched to a gene: 10. The chain's CDR3 is CASSPDRANRGNTIYF. As DNA, the CDR3 is TGTGCCAGCAGTCCGGACAGGGCTAATCGGGGAAACACCATATATTTT.

This chain uses TRBV7-2 with TRBJ2-3; TRBD2 matches 9 bases. V shed 5 bases, J shed 6 bases, and the junction held 9 bases outside the gene matches. The germline CDR1 and CDR2 sequences are SGHTA and FQGNSA. This CDR3 comprises 15 residues. In nucleotides, the CDR3 is TGTGCCAGCAGCACGCGAGCGGGGGGCGCCGATACGCAGTATTTT. This sequence encodes CASSTRAGGADTQYF. The full variable domain, in which reference TRBV7-2 and TRBJ2-3 provide the parts outside the CDR3, is GAGVSQSPSNKVTEKGKDVELRCDPISGHTALYWYRQSLGQGLEFLIYFQGNSAPDKSGLPSDRFSAERTGGSVSTLTIQRTQQEDSAVYLCASSTRAGGADTQYFGPGTRLTVL.

This clonotype has more than one count but fewer than ten. The CDR3 bases are TGTGCCATCAGTGGGAGCGGGAGGGCCGACTACGAGCAGTACTTC. The encoded protein is CAISGSGRADYEQYF. This chain joins TRBV10-3 and TRBJ2-7; the match to TRBD2 covers 10 bases. Unmatched junction bases numbered 6, after V lost 4 bases and J lost 3 bases. This CDR3 region has 15 residues. Germline loops: CDR1 ENHRY, CDR2 SYGVKD.